A single sample is the source of the 30 T cell receptor beta chains below, sequenced in a study of blood T cell repertoires in COVID-19. Libraries were prepared by immunoSEQ multiplex PCR; TCRdb keeps only in-frame clonotypes and omits some of them. The sample has approximately 150,000 clones; 85% are singletons. Sequencing was carried out using PBMCs or T cells enriched from blood (not recorded which). The receptors derive from a woman between 40 and 50 years old who had recovered from COVID-19.

The count of this clone is one. The rearrangement links TRBV5-1 to TRBJ1-2; D is unresolved. In germline, CDR1 is SGHRS, CDR2 YFSETQ. This CDR3 comprises 15 residues. The V end lost 1 base, the J end lost 2 bases, and 12 bases lay between the germline ends. The CDR3 reads CASSLLEGANYGYTF. The DNA for the CDR3 is TGCGCCAGCAGCTTGTTGGAGGGAGCCAACTATGGCTACACCTTC. The whole variable domain, remainder taken from reference TRBV5-1 and TRBJ1-2, is KAGVTQTPRYLIKTRGQQVTLSCSPISGHRSVSWYQQTPGQGLQFLFEYFSETQRNKGNFPGRFSGRQFSNSRSEMNVSTLELGDSALYLCASSLLEGANYGYTFGSGTRLTVV.

The chain uses TRBV11-2 and TRBJ2-5, with D maybe TRBD2 (6 bases). CDR3 length: 15 residues. With 5 bases removed from V and 2 bases from J, the gap between germline ends came to 15 bases. The germline V gene encodes CDR1 SGHAT and CDR2 FQNNGV. CDR3: CASSPLRAGQETQYF. In DNA, the CDR3 is TGTGCCAGCAGCCCCTTAAGGGCGGGGCAAGAGACCCAGTACTTC.

The chain combines TRBV10-2 with TRBJ1-6; D might be TRBD1 (5 bases). The V gene's germline CDR1 is WSHSY and CDR2 SAAADI. This CDR3 is 14 amino acids long. V lost 5 bases and J lost 10, with 15 bases in between. CDR3 region: CASSTGYDYSPLHF. The CDR3, as DNA: TGCGCCAGCAGTACAGGTTACGATTACTCACCCCTCCACTTT.

The V and J genes are TRBV6-5 and TRBJ1-2, with TRBD1 matching 8 bases. Trimming at V came to 4 bases and at J to 3 bases, leaving 7 bases not matched to a gene. Looked up from germline, CDR1 is MNHEY and CDR2 is SVGAGI. CDR3 size: 15 residues. CDR3: CASSSPTGDDYGYTF. The CDR3 region has the DNA TGTGCCAGCAGTTCCCCGACAGGGGATGACTATGGCTACACCTTC.

V is TRBV7-9 and J is TRBJ2-1, with 10 bases fitting TRBD2. Trimming at V came to 4 bases and at J to 8 bases, leaving 8 bases not matched to a gene. The germline CDR1 and CDR2 sequences are SEHNR and FQNEAQ (reference sequence). The CDR3 consists of 15 residues. In DNA form, the CDR3 reads TGTGCCAGCAGCTCTAGCGGGAGTTCGTCTGATGAGCAGTTCTTC. Protein: CASSSSGSSSDEQFF. The entire variable domain, with the rest obtained from reference TRBV7-9 and TRBJ2-1, is as follows: DTGVSQNPRHKITKRGQNVTFRCDPISEHNRLYWYRQTLGQGPEFLTYFQNEAQLEKSRLLSDRFSAERPKGSFSTLEIQRTEQGDSAMYLCASSSSGSSSDEQFFGPGTRLTVL.

This clone was counted only a few times. The chain joins TRBV2 to TRBJ2-3; 11 bases map to TRBD2. CDR3 length: 17 amino acids. V gave up 1 base and J gave up 5 bases; unmatched junction bases: 8. From germline, CDR1 is SNHLY and CDR2 FYNNEI. The CDR3 coding sequence is TGTGCCAGCAGTGAAGTGGGACGTCTAGCGGGGGGAGATACGCAGTATTTT. It encodes CASSEVGRLAGGDTQYF. Filled out from reference TRBV2 and TRBJ2-3, the complete variable domain reads EPEVTQTPSHQVTQMGQEVILRCVPISNHLYFYWYRQILGQKVEFLVSFYNNEISEKSEIFDDQFSVERPDGSNFTLKIRSTKLEDSAMYFCASSEVGRLAGGDTQYFGPGTRLTVL.

J is TRBJ2-7 and V is TRBV30, with a possible D match to TRBD2 (7 bases). The CDR3 runs 16 residues. The V gene lost 0 bases and the J gene lost 5 bases, with 20 bases spanning the gap. In germline, CDR1 is GTSNPN, CDR2 SVGIG (reference sequence). This chain's CDR3 is CAWSVPGGGPSDEQYF. CDR3 nucleotide sequence: TGTGCCTGGAGTGTACCTGGCGGGGGCCCCTCGGACGAGCAGTACTTC.

The V gene is TRBV2, the J gene TRBJ1-1, with D possibly TRBD1 on 5 matching bases. The length of the CDR3 is 14 residues. Germline V gene data show CDR1 as SNHLY and CDR2 as FYNNEI. V was shortened by 5 bases and J by 3 bases, with 13 bases between the two germline ends. The CDR3 DNA reads TGTGCCAGCAGTCCTTGGGGGGGAGACACTGAAGCTTTCTTT. Its protein is CASSPWGGDTEAFF.

The gene calls are TRBV7-8 and TRBJ1-1, with D possibly being TRBD1 (5 bases). Germline V CDR1 and CDR2: SGHVS, FQNEAQ. Trimming removed 3 bases at V and 4 bases at J, with 15 bases between. This CDR3 is 15 amino acids long. This CDR3 is CASSFTGLGGTEAFF. DNA for the CDR3: TGTGCCAGCAGCTTCACGGGCCTCGGGGGCACTGAAGCTTTCTTT.

The chain combines TRBV7-2 with TRBJ2-5; 12 bases agree with TRBD2. The V segment lost 5 bases and the J segment 7 bases; nucleotides outside the gene matches: 11. Germline CDR1 and CDR2: SGHTA and FQGNSA. CDR3 length: 16 amino acids. CDR3 bases: TGTGCCAGCAGCCCGCACGGACTAGCGGGGCGGGGGACCCAGTACTTC. Protein: CASSPHGLAGRGTQYF. Based on the CDR3 plus reference TRBV7-2 and TRBJ2-5, the full variable domain is GAGVSQSPSNKVTEKGKDVELRCDPISGHTALYWYRQSLGQGLEFLIYFQGNSAPDKSGLPSDRFSAERTGGSVSTLTIQRTQQEDSAVYLCASSPHGLAGRGTQYFGPGTRLLVL.

The gene calls are TRBV5-1 and TRBJ1-2, with TRBD1 as a possible D gene (6 bases). The V gene lost 4 bases and the J gene lost 6 bases, with 13 bases spanning the gap. CDR3 size: 13 residues. Germline V gene sequence: CDR1 SGHRS, CDR2 YFSETQ. CDR3 amino acids: CASSLSDRNGYTF. In nucleotides, the CDR3 is TGCGCCAGCAGCCTATCGGACAGAAATGGCTACACCTTC.

There are a few counts of this clone. This chain uses TRBV2 with TRBJ1-4; possible D gene TRBD1, 6 bases. Trimming shortened V by 8 bases and J by 3 bases, and 13 bases separated the two germline ends. CDR3 length: 14 amino acids. CDR1 is SNHLY, CDR2 FYNNEI, per germline. CDR3 nucleotide sequence: TGTGCCAGCGTCGGTGGGACATCTAATGAAAAACTGTTTTTT. Translated, it gives CASVGGTSNEKLFF. Full variable domain (missing parts from reference TRBV2 and TRBJ1-4): EPEVTQTPSHQVTQMGQEVILRCVPISNHLYFYWYRQILGQKVEFLVSFYNNEISEKSEIFDDQFSVERPDGSNFTLKIRSTKLEDSAMYFCASVGGTSNEKLFFGSGTQLSVL.

V gene TRBV27 combines with J gene TRBJ2-1, with 10 positions matching TRBD1. The V segment lost 5 bases and the J segment 3 bases; nucleotides outside the gene matches: 16. The CDR3 loop spans 19 amino acids. Germline-derived CDR1 and CDR2 are MNHEY and SMNVEV (reference sequence). CDR3: CASSPKPRDRGSVYNEQFF. The CDR3 bases are TGTGCCAGCAGTCCTAAACCCCGGGACAGGGGATCTGTCTACAATGAGCAGTTCTTC.

The CDR3 here is CASTLRGLAGDGEQFF. CDR3 bases: TGTGCCAGCACCCTGCGGGGACTAGCGGGAGATGGTGAGCAGTTCTTC. The V and J genes are TRBV3-1 (or the pseudogene TRBV3-2) and TRBJ2-1; 14 bases match TRBD2. The CDR3 loop spans 16 amino acids. In germline, CDR1 is LGHDT, CDR2 YNNKEL (reference sequence). V dropped 7 bases and J dropped 9; count of bases not matched to a gene: 11.

This sequence joins TRBV2 and TRBJ2-1, with D possibly being TRBD2 (6 bases). The V and J ends lost 1 base and 4 bases respectively, with 11 bases between them. Germline V gene data show CDR1 as SNHLY and CDR2 as FYNNEI. The CDR3 sequence is 15 residues long. The CDR3, as DNA: TGTGCCAGCAGTGAAGAGGGAGGTCGGTACAATGAGCAGTTCTTC. This codes for CASSEEGGRYNEQFF.

This sequence joins TRBV9 and TRBJ1-1, with TRBD1 as a possible D gene (6 bases). Per germline, CDR1 SGDLS and CDR2 YYNGEE. CDR3 length: 15 residues. The germline V and J ends were trimmed by 5 bases and 1 base, with 15 bases remaining between them. In nucleotides, the CDR3 is TGTGCCAGCAGTAAACTACAGGGTTGGAACACTGAAGCTTTCTTT. This codes for CASSKLQGWNTEAFF.

J is TRBJ1-1 and V is TRBV19; D gene ambiguous. Looked up from germline, CDR1 is LNHDA and CDR2 is SQIVND (reference sequence). CDR3 length: 11 amino acids. V lost 6 bases to trimming and J lost 7 bases, with 9 bases between them. The CDR3 DNA follows: TGTGCCAGTAGAAATGAGGGTGAAGCTTTCTTT. Amino acid sequence: CASRNEGEAFF.

The chain uses TRBV18 and TRBJ2-1; TRBD2 is a possible D gene (5 bases). The CDR3 is 14 residues long. With 0 bases removed from V and 3 bases from J, the gap between germline ends came to 6 bases. Germline CDR1 is KGHSH and CDR2 is LQKENI. CDR3 in DNA: TGTGCCAGCTCACCACCTCGGGACTACAATGAGCAGTTCTTC. This encodes CASSPPRDYNEQFF. The whole variable domain, filled in from reference TRBV18 and TRBJ2-1, reads NAGVMQNPRHLVRRRGQEARLRCSPMKGHSHVYWYRQLPEEGLKFMVYLQKENIIDESGMPKERFSAEFPKEGPSILRIQQVVRGDSAAYFCASSPPRDYNEQFFGPGTRLTVL.

CDR3 region: CASSHLRGGGSYEQYF. CDR3 nucleotides: TGTGCCAGCAGCCACCTTCGAGGCGGGGGGTCCTACGAGCAGTACTTC. V usage is TRBV3-1 (or the pseudogene TRBV3-2) and J usage is TRBJ2-7, with 8 bases lining up with TRBD2. The CDR3 runs to 16 residues. After removal of 3 bases from V and 1 base from J, the junction contained 8 bases not matched to a gene. Per germline, CDR1 LGHDT and CDR2 YNNKEL (reference sequence).

This clone occurred once. The chain couples TRBV19 to TRBJ2-1, with 12 bases matching TRBD2. V lost 3 bases to trimming and J lost 8 bases; unmatched junction nucleotides: 8. The V gene's germline CDR1 is LNHDA and CDR2 SQIVND (reference sequence). CDR3 length: 16 residues. CDR3 sequence reads: CASSIRLAGGPYEQFF. The CDR3 DNA is TGTGCCAGTAGTATCAGGCTAGCGGGAGGGCCCTATGAGCAGTTCTTC.

The V gene is TRBV6-5, the J gene TRBJ1-2; D not resolved. Germline CDR1 MNHEY, CDR2 SVGAGI. The CDR3 totals 13 residues. Trimming took off 2 bases at V and 6 bases at J, with 10 bases between the two ends. Here the CDR3 reads CASSYDRFDGYTF. The CDR3 DNA reads as TGTGCCAGCAGTTACGATCGGTTTGATGGCTACACCTTC.

The chain joins TRBV9 to TRBJ2-5; D gene uncertain. The CDR3 extends over 16 amino acids. The V gene's germline CDR1 is SGDLS and CDR2 YYNGEE. V was clipped by 5 bases and J by 0 bases, with 17 bases between them. CDR3 sequence (DNA): TGTGCCAGCAGTCTCGCGGCCCAGATTAACCAAGAGACCCAGTACTTC. Encoded protein: CASSLAAQINQETQYF.

The chain links TRBV19 to TRBJ1-1; D is perhaps TRBD1 (5 bases). The CDR3 is 14 residues long. Germline CDR1 LNHDA, CDR2 SQIVND (reference sequence). V gave up 3 bases and J gave up 3 bases, with 11 bases separating them. CDR3 DNA: TGTGCCAGTAGTATGGGAGGGGAATACACTGAAGCTTTCTTT. Translated, it gives CASSMGGEYTEAFF.

This chain uses TRBV2 with TRBJ2-7; 8 nucleotides line up with TRBD1. The CDR3 extends over 12 amino acids. The germline V gene has CDR1 SNHLY and CDR2 FYNNEI. V was clipped by 7 bases and J by 4 bases; unmatched bases: 3. CDR3 in DNA: TGTGCCAGCAATAGGGACAGGTACGAGCAGTACTTC. Its protein is CASNRDRYEQYF.

The V call is TRBV7-8, the J call TRBJ2-7; 14 bases agree with TRBD2. Losses at the gene ends were 0 bases for V and 7 bases for J; bases not matched to a gene: 8. Germline CDR1 and CDR2: SGHVS and FQNEAQ. The length of the CDR3 is 17 residues. The CDR3 region is CASSLAGGLAGEREQYF. DNA of the CDR3: TGTGCCAGCAGCTTAGCGGGGGGACTAGCGGGAGAGAGGGAGCAGTACTTC.

The rearrangement joins TRBV9 to TRBJ2-2; possibly TRBD2 for D (5 bases). The CDR3 spans 13 residues. Looked up from germline, CDR1 is SGDLS and CDR2 is YYNGEE. The germline V and J ends were trimmed by 6 bases and 1 base, with 7 bases remaining between them. The CDR3, as DNA: TGTGCCAGCAACCGGGGGAACACCGGGGAGCTGTTTTTT. Protein sequence: CASNRGNTGELFF. The full variable domain, its missing parts supplied by reference TRBV9 and TRBJ2-2, is DSGVTQTPKHLITATGQRVTLRCSPRSGDLSVYWYQQSLDQGLQFLIQYYNGEERAKGNILERFSAQQFPDLHSELNLSSLELGDSALYFCASNRGNTGELFFGEGSRLTVL.

This chain connects TRBV28 to TRBJ1-1; 11 bases line up with TRBD1. Germline V gives CDR1 MDHEN, CDR2 SYDVKM. The CDR3 has 14 amino acids. Trimming at V came to 6 bases and at J to 5 bases, leaving 5 bases not matched to a gene. Here the CDR3 DNA reads TGTGCCAGCAGCGGACAGGGGGCCTGGACTGAAGCTTTCTTT. Translating gives CASSGQGAWTEAFF.

This clone was found once. The rearrangement links TRBV7-9 to TRBJ2-5, with a possible D match to TRBD2 (6 bases). Germline V gene sequence: CDR1 SEHNR, CDR2 FQNEAQ (reference sequence). This CDR3 has 16 residues. The ends were cut back, 4 bases at V and 1 base at J, with 16 bases in the middle. CDR3 protein: CASSSLARLPQETQYF. Here the CDR3 DNA reads TGTGCCAGCAGCTCACTAGCAAGGTTACCCCAAGAGACCCAGTACTTC.

The chain couples TRBV7-9 to TRBJ1-4, with a possible D match to TRBD1 (6 bases). Germline CDR1 is SEHNR and CDR2 is FQNEAQ (reference sequence). V lost 5 bases and J 0 bases, leaving 16 bases between the germline ends. The CDR3 runs 17 residues. The CDR3 sequence: CASSPGEGGTTNEKLFF. CDR3 nucleotide sequence: TGTGCCAGCAGCCCAGGGGAAGGGGGTACAACTAATGAAAAACTGTTTTTT.

The V and J genes are TRBV3-1 (or the pseudogene TRBV3-2) and TRBJ1-2; D unclear. CDR1 is LGHDT, CDR2 YNNKEL, per germline (reference sequence). The length of the CDR3 is 11 residues. V lost 1 base and J 8 bases, leaving 5 bases between the germline ends. The CDR3 protein is CASSQVGGYTF. Written as DNA, the CDR3 is TGTGCCAGCAGCCAAGTGGGCGGCTACACCTTC.